This passage covers 8 T cell receptor beta chains from one sample sequenced in a study of cytomegalovirus exposure and HLA in healthy donors. The primer mix had 60 Vbeta and 13 Jbeta primers. Profiled with immunoSEQ multiplex PCR; TCRdb holds only in-frame clones, not every one. The sample consists of approximately 170,000 clones, roughly three quarters of them appearing once. Sequencing was done on a sample of PBMCs. Receptor source: a woman between 35 and 50 years old in good health and CMV-seropositive.

The gene calls are TRBV4-2 and TRBJ2-1; the match to TRBD1 covers 8 bases. V lost 0 bases and J lost 4; bases outside the gene matches: 11. Germline values: CDR1 LGHNA, CDR2 YNFKEQ. CDR3 length: 18 amino acids. The CDR3 is CASSQDSDQGARYNEQFF. The CDR3 DNA sequence: TGTGCCAGCAGCCAAGATTCGGATCAGGGGGCAAGGTACAATGAGCAGTTCTTC.

The genes are TRBV30 and TRBJ2-2, with D tentatively TRBD1 (6 bases). From germline, CDR1 is GTSNPN and CDR2 SVGIG (reference sequence). The ends were cut back, 3 bases at V and 2 bases at J, with 7 bases in the middle. This CDR3 contains 13 residues. This CDR3 is CAWRTGNTGELFF. As DNA, the CDR3 is TGTGCCTGGAGGACAGGAAACACCGGGGAGCTGTTTTTT.

V is TRBV4-3 and J is TRBJ1-1; possible D gene TRBD1, 5 bases. Deletions cut 0 bases from V and 4 bases from J, with 9 bases between. The CDR3 spans 14 residues. The germline CDR1 and CDR2 sequences are LGHNA and YSLEER. The CDR3 here is CASSQDRGITEAFF. CDR3 bases: TGCGCCAGCAGCCAAGATCGGGGGATCACTGAAGCTTTCTTT.

CDR3 nucleotide sequence: TGTGCCAGCCTCGGGACAGGGCCTGAAGCTTTCTTT. The encoded protein is CASLGTGPEAFF. The rearrangement uses TRBV6-6 and TRBJ1-1; 9 bases line up with TRBD1. With 8 bases clipped from V and 6 bases from J, the junction kept 4 bases outside the gene matches. Germline CDR1 reads MNHNY; CDR2 reads SVGAGI (reference sequence). CDR3 length: 12 amino acids.

The chain links TRBV5-6 to TRBJ2-2, with 16 bases aligning to TRBD2. Germline values: CDR1 SGHDT, CDR2 YYEEEE. The CDR3 consists of 18 residues. The J segment lost 4 bases and the V segment lost 4 bases, leaving 7 bases of the junction unmatched. DNA of the CDR3: TGTGCCAGCAGCGCGGGACTAGCGGGGGGGCCGGGCACCGGGGAGCTGTTTTTT. Protein product: CASSAGLAGGPGTGELFF.

The chain joins TRBV11-3 to TRBJ2-1; TRBD1 might be the D (6 bases). Deletions cut 3 bases from V and 3 bases from J, with 9 bases between. Germline assignment: CDR1 SGHNT and CDR2 YENEEA. This CDR3 is 14 amino acids long. This CDR3 is CASSLDSNYNEQFF. The CDR3 DNA sequence: TGTGCCAGCAGCTTGGACAGCAACTACAATGAGCAGTTCTTC.

This sequence joins TRBV28 and TRBJ1-1; D perhaps matches TRBD1 (6 bases). The CDR3 extends over 15 amino acids. The germline V gene encodes CDR1 MDHEN and CDR2 SYDVKM. The V gene lost 4 bases and the J gene lost 2 bases, with 14 bases spanning the gap. CDR3: CASSSPTGFNTEAFF. In DNA, the CDR3 is TGTGCCAGCAGTTCGCCGACAGGCTTTAACACTGAAGCTTTCTTT.

This CDR3 reads CASSTSPRGDEKLFF. The CDR3 DNA follows: TGTGCCAGCAGCACGAGCCCCCGGGGGGATGAAAAACTGTTTTTT. The chain has TRBV9 and TRBJ1-4; D is perhaps TRBD1 (5 bases). Germline V gene lookup returns CDR1 SGDLS and CDR2 YYNGEE. The CDR3 contains 15 residues. Trimming removed 4 bases from V and 6 bases from J, with 16 bases in between.